The subject of this entry is one T cell receptor (beta chain). Its cognate antigen is unknown. The V and J ends lost 4 bases and 6 bases respectively, with 18 bases between them. The germline gives CDR1 SGHVS, CDR2 FNYEAQ. The CDR3 runs 15 residues. This entry comes from a study of T cell repertoires in cytomegalovirus infection. About the study: Carrying CMV and the relevant HLA type showed in public TCR beta signatures.

TCRdb reprocessed the reads with MiXCR, giving one entry per CDR3 protein. Altogether some 940,000 distinct CDR3 sequences are present, around 30% being singletons, with the ten largest covering around 15%. Notes on the study in general: Cumulative frequency (of public TCR beta family members) identified carriers of CMV plus the relevant HLA.

This clonotype originated in a human donor in good health (CMV status not recorded). Some clones in this sample may be carry-over from other donors' samples. The chain employs TRBV7-6 and TRBJ1-2; TRBD1 is a possible D gene (6 bases). The input for sequencing was cultured CD8+ T cells from PBMCs, taken from culture after CMV antigen stimulation. The DNA for the CDR3 is TGTGCCAGCAGCTCCACAATTTCAGGGGCGGATGGCTACACCTTC. It is translated as CASSSTISGADGYTF.